This T cell receptor beta chain was captured in a study of low-dose radiotherapy and immunotherapy resistance in tumors. The CDR3 extends over 15 amino acids. The germline CDR1 and CDR2 sequences are SGDLS and YYNGEE. Trimming removed 2 bases at V and 4 bases at J, with 13 bases between. TRAV- and TRBV-specific primers primed first-strand cDNA, covering alpha and beta chains. TCR amplification ran 20 PCR cycles using constant-region and V-primer adapter primers. TCRdb itself ran the reads through MiXCR, one entry per CDR3 protein. The sample lists about 11,000 distinct CDR3 sequences, 55% to 65% seen once, with 10% to 15% in the top ten.

This sequence originates from a human donor with advanced metastatic prostate, ovarian, gallbladder or colorectal cancer (not recorded which). This table probably holds off-target reads from a library built for another chain. This chain connects TRBV9 to TRBJ1-5; D is uncertain. The CDR3 loop reads CASSVGSYSNQPQHF. The CDR3 DNA reads as TGTGCCAGCAGCGTCGGCAGCTATAGTAATCAGCCCCAGCATTTT.